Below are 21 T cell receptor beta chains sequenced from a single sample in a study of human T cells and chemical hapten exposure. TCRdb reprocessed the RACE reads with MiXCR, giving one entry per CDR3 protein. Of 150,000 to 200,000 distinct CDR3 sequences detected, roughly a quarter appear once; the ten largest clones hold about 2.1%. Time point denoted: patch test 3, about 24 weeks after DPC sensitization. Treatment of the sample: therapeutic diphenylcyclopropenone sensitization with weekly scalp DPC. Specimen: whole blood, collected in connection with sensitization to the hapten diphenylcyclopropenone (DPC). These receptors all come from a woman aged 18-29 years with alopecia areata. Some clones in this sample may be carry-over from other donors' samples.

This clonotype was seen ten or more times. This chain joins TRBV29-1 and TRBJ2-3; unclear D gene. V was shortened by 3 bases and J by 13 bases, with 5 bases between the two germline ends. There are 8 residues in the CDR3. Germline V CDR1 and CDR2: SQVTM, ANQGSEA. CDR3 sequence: CSVELEYF. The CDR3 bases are TGCAGCGTTGAGTTAGAGTATTTT.

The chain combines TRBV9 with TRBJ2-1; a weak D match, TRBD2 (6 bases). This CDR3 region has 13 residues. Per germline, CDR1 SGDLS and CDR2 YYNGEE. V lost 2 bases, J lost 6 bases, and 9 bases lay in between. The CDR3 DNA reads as TGTGCCAGCAGCGTCGGGCGGGGCAATGAGCAGTTCTTC. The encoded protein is CASSVGRGNEQFF. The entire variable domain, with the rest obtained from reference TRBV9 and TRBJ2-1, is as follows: DSGVTQTPKHLITATGQRVTLRCSPRSGDLSVYWYQQSLDQGLQFLIQYYNGEERAKGNILERFSAQQFPDLHSELNLSSLELGDSALYFCASSVGRGNEQFFGPGTRLTVL.

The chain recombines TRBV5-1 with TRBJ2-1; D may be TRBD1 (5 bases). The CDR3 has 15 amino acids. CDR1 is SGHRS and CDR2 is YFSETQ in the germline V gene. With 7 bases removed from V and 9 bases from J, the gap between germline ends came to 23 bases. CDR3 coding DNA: TGCGCCAGCCACGATCCAGGGCGGTCCGTCGGTGAGCAGTTCTTC. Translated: CASHDPGRSVGEQFF.

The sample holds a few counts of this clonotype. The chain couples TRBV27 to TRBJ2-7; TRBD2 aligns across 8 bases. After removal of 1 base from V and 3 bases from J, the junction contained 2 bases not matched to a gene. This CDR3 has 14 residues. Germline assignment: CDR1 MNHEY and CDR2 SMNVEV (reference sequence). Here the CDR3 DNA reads TGTGCCAGCAGTTTATTGAGCGGGAGCTACGAGCAGTACTTC. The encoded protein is CASSLLSGSYEQYF.

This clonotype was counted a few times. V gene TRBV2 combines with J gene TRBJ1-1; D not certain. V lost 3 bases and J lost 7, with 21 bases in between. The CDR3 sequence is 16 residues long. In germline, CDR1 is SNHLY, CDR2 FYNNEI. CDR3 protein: CASSEGTAGRSIEAFF. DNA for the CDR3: TGTGCCAGCAGTGAGGGAACTGCAGGTCGATCGATTGAAGCTTTCTTT. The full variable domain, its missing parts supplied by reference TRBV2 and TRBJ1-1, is EPEVTQTPSHQVTQMGQEVILRCVPISNHLYFYWYRQILGQKVEFLVSFYNNEISEKSEIFDDQFSVERPDGSNFTLKIRSTKLEDSAMYFCASSEGTAGRSIEAFFGQGTRLTVV.

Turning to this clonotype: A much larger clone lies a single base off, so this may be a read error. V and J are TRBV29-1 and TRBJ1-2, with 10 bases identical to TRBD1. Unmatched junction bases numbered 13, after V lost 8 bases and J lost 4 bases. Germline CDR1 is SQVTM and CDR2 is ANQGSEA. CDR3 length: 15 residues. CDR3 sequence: CSIVTGGYGAYGYTF. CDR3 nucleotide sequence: TGCAGCATTGTGACAGGGGGCTATGGGGCCTATGGCTACACCTTC.

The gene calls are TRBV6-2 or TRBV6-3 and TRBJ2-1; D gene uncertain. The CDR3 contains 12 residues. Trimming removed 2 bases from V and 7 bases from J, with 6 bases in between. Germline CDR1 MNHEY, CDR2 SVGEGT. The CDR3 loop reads CASSYHGNEQFF. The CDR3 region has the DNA TGTGCCAGCAGTTACCATGGGAATGAGCAGTTCTTC.

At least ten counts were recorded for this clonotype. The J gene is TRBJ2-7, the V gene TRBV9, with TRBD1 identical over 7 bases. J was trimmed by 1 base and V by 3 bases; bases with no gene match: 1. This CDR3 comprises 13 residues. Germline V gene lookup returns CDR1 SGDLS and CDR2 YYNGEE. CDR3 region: CASSGQGSYEQYF. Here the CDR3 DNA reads TGTGCCAGCAGCGGACAGGGATCCTACGAGCAGTACTTC.

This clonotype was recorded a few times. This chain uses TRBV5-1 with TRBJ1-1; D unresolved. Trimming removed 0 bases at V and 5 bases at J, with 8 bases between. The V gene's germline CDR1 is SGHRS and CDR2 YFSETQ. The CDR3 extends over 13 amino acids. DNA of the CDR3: TGCGCCAGCAGCTTGGTTATCGGAACTGAAGCTTTCTTT. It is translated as CASSLVIGTEAFF.

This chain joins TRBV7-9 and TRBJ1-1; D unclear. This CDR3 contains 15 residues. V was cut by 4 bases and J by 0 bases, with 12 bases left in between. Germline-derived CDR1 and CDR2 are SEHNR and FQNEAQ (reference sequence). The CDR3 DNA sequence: TGTGCCAGCAGCTGGGCCGGAATAATGAACACTGAAGCTTTCTTT. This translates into CASSWAGIMNTEAFF.

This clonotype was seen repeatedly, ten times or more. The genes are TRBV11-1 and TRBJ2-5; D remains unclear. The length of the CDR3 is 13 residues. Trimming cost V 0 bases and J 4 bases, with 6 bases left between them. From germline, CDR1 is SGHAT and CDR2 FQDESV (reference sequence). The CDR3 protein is CASSLAYGETQYF. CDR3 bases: TGTGCCAGCAGCTTAGCTTACGGAGAGACCCAGTACTTC.

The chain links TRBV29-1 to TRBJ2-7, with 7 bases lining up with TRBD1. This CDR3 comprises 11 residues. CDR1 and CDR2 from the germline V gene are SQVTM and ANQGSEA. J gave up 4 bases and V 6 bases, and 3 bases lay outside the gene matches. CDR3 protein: CSVGTVYEQYF. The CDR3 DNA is TGCAGCGTGGGGACAGTATACGAGCAGTACTTC.

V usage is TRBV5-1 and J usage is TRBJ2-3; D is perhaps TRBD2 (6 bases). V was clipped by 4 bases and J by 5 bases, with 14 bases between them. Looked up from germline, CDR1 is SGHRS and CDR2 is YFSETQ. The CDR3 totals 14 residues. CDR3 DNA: TGCGCCAGCAGCGGGGGGAGGATTGGAGATACGCAGTATTTT. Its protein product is CASSGGRIGDTQYF.

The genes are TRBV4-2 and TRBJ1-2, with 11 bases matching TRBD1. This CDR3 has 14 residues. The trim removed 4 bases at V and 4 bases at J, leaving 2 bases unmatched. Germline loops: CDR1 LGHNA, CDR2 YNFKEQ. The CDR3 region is CASSRDRGSYGYTF. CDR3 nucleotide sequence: TGTGCCAGCAGCCGGGACAGGGGGTCCTATGGCTACACCTTC.

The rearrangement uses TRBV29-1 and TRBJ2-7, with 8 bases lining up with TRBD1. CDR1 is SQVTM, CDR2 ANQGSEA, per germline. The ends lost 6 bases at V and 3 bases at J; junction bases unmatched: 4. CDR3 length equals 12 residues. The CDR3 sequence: CSVAGQVYEQYF. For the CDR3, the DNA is TGCAGCGTGGCGGGACAGGTCTACGAGCAGTACTTC.

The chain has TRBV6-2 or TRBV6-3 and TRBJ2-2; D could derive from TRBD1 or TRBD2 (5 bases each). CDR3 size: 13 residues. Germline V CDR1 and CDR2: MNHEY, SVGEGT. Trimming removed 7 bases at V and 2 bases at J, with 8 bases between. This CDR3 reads CASKGTNTGELFF. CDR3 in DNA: TGTGCCAGCAAAGGGACCAACACCGGGGAGCTGTTTTTT.

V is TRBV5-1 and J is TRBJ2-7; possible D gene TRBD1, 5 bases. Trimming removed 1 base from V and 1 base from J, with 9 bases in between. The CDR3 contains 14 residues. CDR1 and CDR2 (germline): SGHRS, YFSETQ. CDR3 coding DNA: TGCGCCAGCAGCTTGAGGGGCAAGTCCTACGAGCAGTACTTC. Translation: CASSLRGKSYEQYF.

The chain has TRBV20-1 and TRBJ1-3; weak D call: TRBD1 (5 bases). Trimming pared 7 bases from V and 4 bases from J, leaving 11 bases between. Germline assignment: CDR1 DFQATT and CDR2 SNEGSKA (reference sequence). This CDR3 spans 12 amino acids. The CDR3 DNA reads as TGCAGTGTACGGGGGGACGGAAACACCATATATTTT. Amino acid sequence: CSVRGDGNTIYF.

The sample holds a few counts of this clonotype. CDR3 nucleotide sequence: TGCAGTGCCAGCCCCTCTCTAGCGGGACGTTACTACGAGCAGTACTTC. Translation gives CSASPSLAGRYYEQYF. V usage is TRBV20-1 and J usage is TRBJ2-7, with 9 bases fitting TRBD2. The V and J ends lost 6 bases and 3 bases, in that order; junction bases with no gene match: 15. The CDR3 covers 16 residues. CDR1 and CDR2 from the germline V gene are DFQATT and SNEGSKA (reference sequence).

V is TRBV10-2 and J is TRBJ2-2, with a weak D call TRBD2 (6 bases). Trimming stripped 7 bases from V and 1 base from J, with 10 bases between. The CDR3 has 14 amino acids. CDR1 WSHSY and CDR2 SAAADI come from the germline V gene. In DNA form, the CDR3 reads TGCGCCAGCACGGAGGGAGTGAACACCGGGGAGCTGTTTTTT. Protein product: CASTEGVNTGELFF.

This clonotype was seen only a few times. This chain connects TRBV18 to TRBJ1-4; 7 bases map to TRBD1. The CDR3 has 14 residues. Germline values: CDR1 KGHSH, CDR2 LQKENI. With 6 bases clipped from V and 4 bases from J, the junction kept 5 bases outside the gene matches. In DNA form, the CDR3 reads TGTGCCAGCTCGCCCCAGGGGGTTAATGAAAAACTGTTTTTT. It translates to CASSPQGVNEKLFF.